The clone carrying this T cell receptor (beta chain) was picked up many times. CDR3 length equals 15 residues. Unmatched junction bases numbered 9, after V lost 5 bases and J lost 8 bases. The data were taken from a study of patients and donors after allogeneic stem cell transplantation. TCRdb fed the RT-PCR reads into MiXCR, producing one record per CDR3 protein. This repertoire shows roughly 880,000 distinct CDR3 sequences, roughly 18% found once; its top ten account for 5.5% to 6.5%. The V and J genes are TRBV12-3 or TRBV12-4 and TRBJ2-4, with TRBD2 matching over 10 bases. This TCR was sampled from a human donor who was either an allogeneic HSCT recipient or a stem cell or donor lymphocyte infusion donor (not recorded which). It is not recorded whose cells these are; they may come from a transplant donor. The sample taken for sequencing was blood, either unsorted or a sorted T cell fraction (not recorded which). CDR3 sequence: CASSLQAGGPDIQYF. In DNA form, the CDR3 reads TGTGCCAGCAGTCTCCAAGCGGGAGGGCCTGACATTCAGTACTTC.